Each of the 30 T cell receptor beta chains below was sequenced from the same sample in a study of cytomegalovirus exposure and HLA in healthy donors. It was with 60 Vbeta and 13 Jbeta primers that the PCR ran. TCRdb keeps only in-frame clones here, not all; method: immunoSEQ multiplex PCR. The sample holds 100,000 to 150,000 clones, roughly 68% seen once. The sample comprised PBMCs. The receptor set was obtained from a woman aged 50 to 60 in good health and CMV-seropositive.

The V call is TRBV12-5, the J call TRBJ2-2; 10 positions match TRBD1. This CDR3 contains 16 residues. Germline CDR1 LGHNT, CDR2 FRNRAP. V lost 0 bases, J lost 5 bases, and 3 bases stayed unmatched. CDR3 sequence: CASGLVPGQGTGELFF. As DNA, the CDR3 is TGTGCTAGTGGTTTGGTTCCGGGACAGGGGACCGGGGAGCTGTTTTTT. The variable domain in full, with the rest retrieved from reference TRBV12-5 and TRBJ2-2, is DARVTQTPRHKVTEMGQEVTMRCQPILGHNTVFWYRQTMMQGLELLAYFRNRAPLDDSGMPKDRFSAEMPDATLATLKIQPSEPRDSAVYFCASGLVPGQGTGELFFGEGSRLTVL.

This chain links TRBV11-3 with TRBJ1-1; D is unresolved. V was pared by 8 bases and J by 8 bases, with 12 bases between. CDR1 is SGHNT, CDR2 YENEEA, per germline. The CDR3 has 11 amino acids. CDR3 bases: TGTGCCAGCCTGGCGGGCGAGGAAGCTTTCTTT. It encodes CASLAGEEAFF.

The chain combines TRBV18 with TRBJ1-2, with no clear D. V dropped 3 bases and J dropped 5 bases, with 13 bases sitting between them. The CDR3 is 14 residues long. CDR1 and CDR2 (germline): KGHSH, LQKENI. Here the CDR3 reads CASSPGSNRYGYTF. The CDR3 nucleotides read TGTGCCAGCTCACCGGGCAGCAATCGTTATGGCTACACCTTC.

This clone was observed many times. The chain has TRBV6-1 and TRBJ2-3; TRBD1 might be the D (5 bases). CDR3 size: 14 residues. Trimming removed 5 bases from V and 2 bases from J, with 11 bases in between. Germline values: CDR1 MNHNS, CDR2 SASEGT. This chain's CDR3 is CASSLRTPTDTQYF. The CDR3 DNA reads TGTGCCAGCAGTCTACGGACACCCACAGATACGCAGTATTTT.

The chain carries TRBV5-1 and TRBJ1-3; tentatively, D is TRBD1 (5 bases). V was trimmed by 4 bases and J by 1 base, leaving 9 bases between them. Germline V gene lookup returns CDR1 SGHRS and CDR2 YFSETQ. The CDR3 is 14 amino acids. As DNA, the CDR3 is TGCGCCAGCAGCCCGGACACGTCTGGAAACACCATATATTTT. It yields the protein CASSPDTSGNTIYF.

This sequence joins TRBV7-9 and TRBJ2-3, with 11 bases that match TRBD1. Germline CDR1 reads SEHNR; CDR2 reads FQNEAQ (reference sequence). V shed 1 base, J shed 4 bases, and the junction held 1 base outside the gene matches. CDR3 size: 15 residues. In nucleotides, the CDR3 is TGTGCCAGCAGCTTAGGGACAGGGGGCCCAGATACGCAGTATTTT. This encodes CASSLGTGGPDTQYF.

The CDR3 sequence is CASSSRTNYGYTF. In nucleotides, the CDR3 is TGTGCCAGCAGCTCGCGAACTAACTATGGCTACACCTTC. The chain uses TRBV7-2 and TRBJ1-2; D ambiguous. The CDR3 has 13 residues. With 4 bases removed from V and 0 bases from J, the gap between germline ends came to 6 bases. Germline assignment: CDR1 SGHTA and CDR2 FQGNSA. The whole variable domain, remainder taken from reference TRBV7-2 and TRBJ1-2, is GAGVSQSPSNKVTEKGKDVELRCDPISGHTALYWYRQSLGQGLEFLIYFQGNSAPDKSGLPSDRFSAERTGGSVSTLTIQRTQQEDSAVYLCASSSRTNYGYTFGSGTRLTVV.

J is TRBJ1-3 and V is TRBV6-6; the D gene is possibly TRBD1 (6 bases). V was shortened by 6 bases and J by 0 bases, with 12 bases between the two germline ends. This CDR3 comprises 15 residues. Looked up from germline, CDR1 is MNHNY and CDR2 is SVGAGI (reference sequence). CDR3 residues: CASRLEDSSGNTIYF. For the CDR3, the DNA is TGTGCCAGCAGACTAGAGGACAGCTCTGGAAACACCATATATTTT.

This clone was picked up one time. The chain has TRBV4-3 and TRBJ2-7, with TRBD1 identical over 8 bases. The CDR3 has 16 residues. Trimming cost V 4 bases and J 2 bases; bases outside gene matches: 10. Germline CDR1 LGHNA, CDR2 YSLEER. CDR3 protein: CASSRLGQGGTYEQYF. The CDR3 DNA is TGCGCCAGCAGCCGTCTCGGACAGGGTGGAACCTACGAGCAGTACTTC.

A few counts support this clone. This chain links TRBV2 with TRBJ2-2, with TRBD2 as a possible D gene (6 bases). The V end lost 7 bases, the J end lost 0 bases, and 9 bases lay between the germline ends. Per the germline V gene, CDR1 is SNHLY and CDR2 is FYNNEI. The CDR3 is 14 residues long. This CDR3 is CASKEGTNTGELFF. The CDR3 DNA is TGTGCCAGCAAGGAGGGGACGAACACCGGGGAGCTGTTTTTT. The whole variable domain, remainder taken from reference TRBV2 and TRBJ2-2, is EPEVTQTPSHQVTQMGQEVILRCVPISNHLYFYWYRQILGQKVEFLVSFYNNEISEKSEIFDDQFSVERPDGSNFTLKIRSTKLEDSAMYFCASKEGTNTGELFFGEGSRLTVL.

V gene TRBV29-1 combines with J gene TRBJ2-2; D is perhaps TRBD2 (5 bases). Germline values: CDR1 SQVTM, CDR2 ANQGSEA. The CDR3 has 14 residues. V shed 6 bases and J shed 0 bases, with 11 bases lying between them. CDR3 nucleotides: TGCAGCGTCGGACTCGGTTCGAACACCGGGGAGCTGTTTTTT. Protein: CSVGLGSNTGELFF.

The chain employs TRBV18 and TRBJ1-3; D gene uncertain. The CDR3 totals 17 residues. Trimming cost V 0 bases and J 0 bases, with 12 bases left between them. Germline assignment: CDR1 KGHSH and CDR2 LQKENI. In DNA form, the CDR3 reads TGTGCCAGCTCACCACCTTCACAGCCACGCTCTGGAAACACCATATATTTT. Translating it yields CASSPPSQPRSGNTIYF.

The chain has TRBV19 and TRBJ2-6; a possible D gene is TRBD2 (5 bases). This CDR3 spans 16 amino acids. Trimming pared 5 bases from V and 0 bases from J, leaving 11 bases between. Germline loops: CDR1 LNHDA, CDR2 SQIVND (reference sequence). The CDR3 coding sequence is TGTGCCAGTAGTGTGAGGAGGAGCTCTGGGGCCAACGTCCTGACTTTC. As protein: CASSVRRSSGANVLTF.

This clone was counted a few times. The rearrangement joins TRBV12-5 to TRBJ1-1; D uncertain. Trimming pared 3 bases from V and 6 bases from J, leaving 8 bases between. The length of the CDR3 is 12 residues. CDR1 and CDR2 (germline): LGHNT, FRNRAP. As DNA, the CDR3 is TGTGCTAGTGGTTTCGGACTGGCTGAAGCTTTCTTT. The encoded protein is CASGFGLAEAFF.

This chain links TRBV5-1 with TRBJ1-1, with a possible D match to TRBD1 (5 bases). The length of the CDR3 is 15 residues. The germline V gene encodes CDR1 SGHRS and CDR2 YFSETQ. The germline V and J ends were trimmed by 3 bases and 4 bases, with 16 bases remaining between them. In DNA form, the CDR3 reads TGCGCCAGCAGCTGGAGGGCAGGGAAGGGCACTGAAGCTTTCTTT. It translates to CASSWRAGKGTEAFF.

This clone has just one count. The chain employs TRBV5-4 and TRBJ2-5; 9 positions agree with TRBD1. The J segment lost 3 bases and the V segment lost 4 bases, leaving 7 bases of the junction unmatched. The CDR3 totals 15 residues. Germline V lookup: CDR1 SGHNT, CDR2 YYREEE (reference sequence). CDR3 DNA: TGTGCCAGCAGCCACCCGGGACAGGGCAAAGAGACCCAGTACTTC. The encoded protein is CASSHPGQGKETQYF.

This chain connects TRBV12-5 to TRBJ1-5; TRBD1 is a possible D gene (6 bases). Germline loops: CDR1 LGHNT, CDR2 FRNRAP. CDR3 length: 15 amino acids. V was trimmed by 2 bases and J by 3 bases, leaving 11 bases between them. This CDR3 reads CASGLSRGNNQPQHF. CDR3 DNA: TGTGCTAGTGGTTTGTCCAGGGGAAACAATCAGCCCCAGCATTTT.

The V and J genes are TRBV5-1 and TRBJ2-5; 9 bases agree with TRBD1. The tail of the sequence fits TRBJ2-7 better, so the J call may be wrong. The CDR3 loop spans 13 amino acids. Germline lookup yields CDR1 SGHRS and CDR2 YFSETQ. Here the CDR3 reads CASSWNRGREQYF. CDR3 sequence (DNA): TGCGCCAGCAGCTGGAACAGGGGGCGCGAGCAGTACTTC.

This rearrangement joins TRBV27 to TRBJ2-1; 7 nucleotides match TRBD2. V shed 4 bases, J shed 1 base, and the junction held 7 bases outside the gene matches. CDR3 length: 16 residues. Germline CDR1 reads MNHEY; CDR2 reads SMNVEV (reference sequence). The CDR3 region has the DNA TGTGCCAGCAGTTCCGGGGGGTGGGGGTCCTACAATGAGCAGTTCTTC. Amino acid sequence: CASSSGGWGSYNEQFF.

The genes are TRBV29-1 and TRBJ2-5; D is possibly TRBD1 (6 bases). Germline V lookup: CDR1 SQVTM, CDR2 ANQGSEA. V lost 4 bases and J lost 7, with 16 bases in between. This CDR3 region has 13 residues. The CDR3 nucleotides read TGCAGCGTTGTTACAGGGATTGGAGGGACCCAGTACTTC. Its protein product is CSVVTGIGGTQYF.

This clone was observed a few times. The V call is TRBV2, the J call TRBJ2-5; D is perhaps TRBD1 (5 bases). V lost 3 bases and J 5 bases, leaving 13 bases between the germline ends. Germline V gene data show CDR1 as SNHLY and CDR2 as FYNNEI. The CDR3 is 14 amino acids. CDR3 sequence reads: CASSEQTVAETQYF. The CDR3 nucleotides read TGTGCCAGCAGTGAGCAGACAGTCGCGGAGACCCAGTACTTC.

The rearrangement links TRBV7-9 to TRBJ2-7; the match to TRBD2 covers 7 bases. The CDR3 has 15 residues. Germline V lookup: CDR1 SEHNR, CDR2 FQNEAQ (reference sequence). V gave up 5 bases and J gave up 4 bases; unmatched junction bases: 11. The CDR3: CASSPAKGGGYEQYF. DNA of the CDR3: TGTGCCAGCAGCCCTGCGAAAGGCGGGGGTTACGAGCAGTACTTC.

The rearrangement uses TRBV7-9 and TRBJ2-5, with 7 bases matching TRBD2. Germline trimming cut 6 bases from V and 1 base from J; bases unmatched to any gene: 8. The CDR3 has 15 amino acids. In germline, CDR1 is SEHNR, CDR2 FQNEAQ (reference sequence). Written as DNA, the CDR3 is TGTGCCAGCAGTTCGAGAAGCGGGGCCCAAGAGACCCAGTACTTC. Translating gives CASSSRSGAQETQYF.

CDR3 sequence reads: CASSLWDRSVNGYTF. The CDR3, as DNA: TGCGCCAGCAGCTTGTGGGACAGAAGCGTGAATGGCTACACCTTC. The chain recombines TRBV5-1 with TRBJ1-2, with 7 bases matching TRBD1. With 1 base clipped from V and 6 bases from J, the junction kept 9 bases outside the gene matches. CDR3 length: 15 residues. CDR1 SGHRS and CDR2 YFSETQ come from the germline V gene. The whole variable domain, remainder taken from reference TRBV5-1 and TRBJ1-2, is KAGVTQTPRYLIKTRGQQVTLSCSPISGHRSVSWYQQTPGQGLQFLFEYFSETQRNKGNFPGRFSGRQFSNSRSEMNVSTLELGDSALYLCASSLWDRSVNGYTFGSGTRLTVV.

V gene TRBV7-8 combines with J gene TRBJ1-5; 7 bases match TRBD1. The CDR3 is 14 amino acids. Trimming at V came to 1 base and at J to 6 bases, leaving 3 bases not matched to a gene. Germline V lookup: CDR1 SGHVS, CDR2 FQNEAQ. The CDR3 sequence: CASSLGGGFQPQHF. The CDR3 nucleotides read TGTGCCAGCAGCTTAGGAGGGGGCTTTCAGCCCCAGCATTTT.

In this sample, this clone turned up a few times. CDR3 sequence (DNA): TGCGCCAGCAGCGACCCGGGACAGGGCTTAGGGGAGCAGTACTTC. Amino acids: CASSDPGQGLGEQYF. The gene calls are TRBV5-1 and TRBJ2-7, with 9 bases matching TRBD1. The J segment lost 7 bases and the V segment lost 4 bases, leaving 12 bases of the junction unmatched. The CDR3 is 15 residues long. The germline CDR1 and CDR2 sequences are SGHRS and YFSETQ. The full variable domain, completed using reference TRBV5-1 and TRBJ2-7, is KAGVTQTPRYLIKTRGQQVTLSCSPISGHRSVSWYQQTPGQGLQFLFEYFSETQRNKGNFPGRFSGRQFSNSRSEMNVSTLELGDSALYLCASSDPGQGLGEQYFGPGTRLTVT.

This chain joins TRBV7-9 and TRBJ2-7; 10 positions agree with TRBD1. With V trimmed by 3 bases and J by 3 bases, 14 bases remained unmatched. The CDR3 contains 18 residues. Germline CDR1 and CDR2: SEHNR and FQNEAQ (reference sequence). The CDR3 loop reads CASSFKISGTGDRYEQYF. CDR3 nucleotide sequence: TGTGCCAGCAGCTTTAAAATATCCGGGACAGGGGACCGCTACGAGCAGTACTTC.

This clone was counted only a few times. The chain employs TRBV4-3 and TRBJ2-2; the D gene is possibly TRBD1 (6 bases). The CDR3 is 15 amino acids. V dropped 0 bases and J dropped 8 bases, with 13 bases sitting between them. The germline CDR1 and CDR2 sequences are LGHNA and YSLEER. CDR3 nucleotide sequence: TGCGCCAGCAGCCAAGATCAGGCAGGGGTTGGGGAGCTGTTTTTT. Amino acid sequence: CASSQDQAGVGELFF.

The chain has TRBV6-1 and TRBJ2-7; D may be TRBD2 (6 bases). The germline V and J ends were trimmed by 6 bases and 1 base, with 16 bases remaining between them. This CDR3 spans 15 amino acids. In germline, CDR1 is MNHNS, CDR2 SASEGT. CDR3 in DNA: TGTGCCAGCAGCCCTTATGGGGGAGGTTCCTACGAGCAGTACTTC. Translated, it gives CASSPYGGGSYEQYF.

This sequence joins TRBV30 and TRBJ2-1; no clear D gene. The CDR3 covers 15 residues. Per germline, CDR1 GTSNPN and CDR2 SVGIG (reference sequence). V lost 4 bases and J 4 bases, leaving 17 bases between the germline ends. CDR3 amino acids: CAWTSENKRYNEQFF. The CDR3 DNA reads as TGTGCCTGGACCAGCGAAAACAAGAGGTACAATGAGCAGTTCTTC.